One sample yielded the 6 T cell receptor beta chains listed below, sequenced in a study of cytomegalovirus exposure and HLA in healthy donors. PCR primers comprised 60 Vbeta and 13 Jbeta primers. Profiled with immunoSEQ multiplex PCR; TCRdb holds only in-frame clones, not every one. The sample has about 140,000 clones, about 80% seen once; the top ten hold around 2%. Sequencing was performed on PBMCs. Receptors originate from a man under 40 in good health and CMV-seronegative.

This chain connects TRBV27 to TRBJ1-4; D unresolved. Germline V lookup: CDR1 MNHEY, CDR2 SMNVEV (reference sequence). V was shortened by 5 bases and J by 4 bases, with 5 bases between the two germline ends. The CDR3 sequence is 12 residues long. The DNA for the CDR3 is TGTGCCAGCAGTAACAGTAATGAAAAACTGTTTTTT. Protein: CASSNSNEKLFF.

This chain connects TRBV6-5 to TRBJ2-1, with a possible D match to TRBD2 (5 bases). The V and J ends lost 1 base and 3 bases respectively, with 13 bases between them. This CDR3 has 16 amino acids. Germline V gene data show CDR1 as MNHEY and CDR2 as SVGAGI. CDR3 region: CASSYYGLFNYNEQFF. CDR3 coding DNA: TGTGCCAGCAGTTACTACGGACTGTTCAACTACAATGAGCAGTTCTTC.

The chain couples TRBV27 to TRBJ1-4, with D unclear. The CDR3 covers 15 residues. V was pared by 6 bases and J by 0 bases, with 11 bases between. Per the germline V gene, CDR1 is MNHEY and CDR2 is SMNVEV (reference sequence). The CDR3 coding sequence is TGTGCCAGCAGGTCCTCCTTAACAACTAATGAAAAACTGTTTTTT. It yields the protein CASRSSLTTNEKLFF.

The V gene is TRBV7-2, the J gene TRBJ2-7; 10 nucleotides align to TRBD2. J lost 0 bases, V lost 5 bases, and 4 bases had no gene match. The CDR3 consists of 15 residues. Germline V gene lookup returns CDR1 SGHTA and CDR2 FQGNSA. The CDR3 nucleotides are TGTGCCAGCAGCCTAACTAGCGGGACCTCCTACGAGCAGTACTTC. Translating it yields CASSLTSGTSYEQYF. Full variable domain (missing parts from reference TRBV7-2 and TRBJ2-7): GAGVSQSPSNKVTEKGKDVELRCDPISGHTALYWYRQSLGQGLEFLIYFQGNSAPDKSGLPSDRFSAERTGGSVSTLTIQRTQQEDSAVYLCASSLTSGTSYEQYFGPGTRLTVT.

V usage is TRBV28 and J usage is TRBJ2-1; 8 bases line up with TRBD2. This CDR3 is built from 15 residues. Germline V lookup: CDR1 MDHEN, CDR2 SYDVKM. The CDR3 DNA reads TGTCTAACGGTAGGAAGCGGGAGTGGGGACAATGAGCAGTTCTTC. The encoded protein is CLTVGSGSGDNEQFF.

The rearrangement links TRBV29-1 to TRBJ2-5, with D maybe TRBD1 (5 bases). The CDR3 is 12 amino acids. The V gene lost 4 bases and the J gene lost 4 bases, with 10 bases spanning the gap. CDR1 and CDR2 from the germline V gene are SQVTM and ANQGSEA. The CDR3 DNA sequence: TGCAGCGTTGGCGAAGGGGCAGAGACCCAGTACTTC. It codes for CSVGEGAETQYF.